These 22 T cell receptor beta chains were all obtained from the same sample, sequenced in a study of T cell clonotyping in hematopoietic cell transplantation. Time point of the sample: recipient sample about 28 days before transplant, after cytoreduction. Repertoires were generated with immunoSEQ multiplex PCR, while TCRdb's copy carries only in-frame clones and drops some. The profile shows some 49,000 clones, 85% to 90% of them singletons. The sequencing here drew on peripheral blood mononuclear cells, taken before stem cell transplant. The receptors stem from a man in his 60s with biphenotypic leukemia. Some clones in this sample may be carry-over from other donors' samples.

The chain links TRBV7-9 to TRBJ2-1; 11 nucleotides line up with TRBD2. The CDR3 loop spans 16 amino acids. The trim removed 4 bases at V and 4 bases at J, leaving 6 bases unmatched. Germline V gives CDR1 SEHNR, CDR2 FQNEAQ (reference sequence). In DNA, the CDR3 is TGTGCCAGCAGCTCAACGGGACTAGCGGCGTACAATGAGCAGTTCTTC. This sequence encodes CASSSTGLAAYNEQFF.

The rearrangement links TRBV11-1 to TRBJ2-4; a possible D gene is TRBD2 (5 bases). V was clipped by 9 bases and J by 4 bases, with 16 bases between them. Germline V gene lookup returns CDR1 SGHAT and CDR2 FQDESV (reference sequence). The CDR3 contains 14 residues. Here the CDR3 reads CASSFGGPKNIQYF. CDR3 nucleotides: TGTGCCAGTTCGTTCGGCGGGCCGAAAAACATTCAGTACTTC. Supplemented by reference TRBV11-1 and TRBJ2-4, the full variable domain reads EAEVAQSPRYKITEKSQAVAFWCDPISGHATLYWYRQILGQGPELLVQFQDESVVDDSQLPKDRFSAERLKGVDSTLKIQPAELGDSAMYLCASSFGGPKNIQYFGAGTRLSVL.

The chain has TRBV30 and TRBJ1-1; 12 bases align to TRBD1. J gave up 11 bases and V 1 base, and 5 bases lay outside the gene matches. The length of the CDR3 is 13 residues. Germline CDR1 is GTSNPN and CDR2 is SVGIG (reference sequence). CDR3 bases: TGTGCCTGGAGTGAAGGGACAGGGGGCTTTGCTTTCTTT. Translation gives CAWSEGTGGFAFF.

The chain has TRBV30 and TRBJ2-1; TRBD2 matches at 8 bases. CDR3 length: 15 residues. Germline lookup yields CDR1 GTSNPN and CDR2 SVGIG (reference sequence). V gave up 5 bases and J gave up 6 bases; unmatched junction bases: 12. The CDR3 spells CAWAPASGLFNEQFF. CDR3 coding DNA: TGTGCCTGGGCCCCGGCTAGCGGGCTCTTCAATGAGCAGTTCTTC.

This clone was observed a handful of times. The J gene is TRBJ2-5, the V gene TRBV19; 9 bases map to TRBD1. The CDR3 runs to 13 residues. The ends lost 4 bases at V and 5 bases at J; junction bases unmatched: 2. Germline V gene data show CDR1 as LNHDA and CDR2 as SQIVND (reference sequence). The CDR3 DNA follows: TGTGCCAGTAGTACCGACAGGGGGGAGACCCAGTACTTC. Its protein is CASSTDRGETQYF.

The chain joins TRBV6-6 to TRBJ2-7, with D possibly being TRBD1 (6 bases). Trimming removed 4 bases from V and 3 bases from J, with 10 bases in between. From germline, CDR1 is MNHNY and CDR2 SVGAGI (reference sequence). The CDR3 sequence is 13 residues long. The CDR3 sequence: CASSSGVLYEQYF. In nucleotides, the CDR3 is TGTGCCAGCAGTTCAGGGGTCCTCTACGAGCAGTACTTC.

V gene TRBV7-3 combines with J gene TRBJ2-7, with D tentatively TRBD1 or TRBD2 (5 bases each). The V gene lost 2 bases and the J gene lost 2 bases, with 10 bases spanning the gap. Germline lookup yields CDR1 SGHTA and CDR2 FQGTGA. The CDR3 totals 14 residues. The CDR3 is CASSLEGYPYEQYF. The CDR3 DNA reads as TGTGCCAGCAGCTTAGAGGGGTATCCCTACGAGCAGTACTTC.

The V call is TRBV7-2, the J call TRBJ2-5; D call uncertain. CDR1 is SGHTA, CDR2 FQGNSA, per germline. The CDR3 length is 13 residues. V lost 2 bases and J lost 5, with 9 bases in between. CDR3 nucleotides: TGTGCCAGCAGCTTAAGCCCCCGGGAGACCCAGTACTTC. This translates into CASSLSPRETQYF.

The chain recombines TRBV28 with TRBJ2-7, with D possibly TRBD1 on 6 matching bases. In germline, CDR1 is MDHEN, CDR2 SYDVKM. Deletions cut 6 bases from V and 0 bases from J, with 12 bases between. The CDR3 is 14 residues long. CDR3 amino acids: CASSPGQSSYEQYF. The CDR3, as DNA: TGTGCCAGCAGCCCGGGACAAAGCTCCTACGAGCAGTACTTC.

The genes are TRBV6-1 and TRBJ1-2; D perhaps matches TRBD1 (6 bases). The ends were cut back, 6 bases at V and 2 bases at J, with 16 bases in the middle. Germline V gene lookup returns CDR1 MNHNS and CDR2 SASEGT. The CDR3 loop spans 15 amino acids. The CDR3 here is CASREKDRTNYGYTF. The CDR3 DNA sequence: TGTGCCAGCAGGGAGAAAGACAGGACAAACTATGGCTACACCTTC.

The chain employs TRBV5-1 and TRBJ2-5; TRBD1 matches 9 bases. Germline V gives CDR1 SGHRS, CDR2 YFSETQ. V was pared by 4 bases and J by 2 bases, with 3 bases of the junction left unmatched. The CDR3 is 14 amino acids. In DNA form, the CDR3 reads TGCGCCAGCAGCACCGGACAGGGGCAAGAGACCCAGTACTTC. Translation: CASSTGQGQETQYF.

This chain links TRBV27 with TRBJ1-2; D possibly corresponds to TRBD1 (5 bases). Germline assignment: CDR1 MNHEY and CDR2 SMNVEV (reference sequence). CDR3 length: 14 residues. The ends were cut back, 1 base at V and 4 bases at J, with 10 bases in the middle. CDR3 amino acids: CASSLYRDFYGYTF. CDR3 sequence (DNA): TGTGCCAGCAGTTTATATCGGGACTTCTATGGCTACACCTTC.

CDR3 coding DNA: TGTGCTTCCGGGCCGTACGTCGAGCAGTACTTC. The encoded protein is CASGPYVEQYF. The chain combines TRBV2 with TRBJ2-7; D not certain. From germline, CDR1 is SNHLY and CDR2 FYNNEI. The CDR3 runs to 11 residues. Complete variable domain (other parts from reference TRBV2 and TRBJ2-7): EPEVTQTPSHQVTQMGQEVILRCVPISNHLYFYWYRQILGQKVEFLVSFYNNEISEKSEIFDDQFSVERPDGSNFTLKIRSTKLEDSAMYFCASGPYVEQYFGPGTRLTVT.

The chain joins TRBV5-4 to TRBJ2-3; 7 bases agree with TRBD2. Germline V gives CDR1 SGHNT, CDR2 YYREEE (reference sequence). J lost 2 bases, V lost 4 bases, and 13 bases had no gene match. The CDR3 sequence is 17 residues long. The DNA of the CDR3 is TGTGCCAGCAGCGCCGACATTAGCGGGCGGTTCACAGATACGCAGTATTTT. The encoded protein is CASSADISGRFTDTQYF. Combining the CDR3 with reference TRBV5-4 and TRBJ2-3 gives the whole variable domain ETGVTQSPTHLIKTRGQQVTLRCSSQSGHNTVSWYQQALGQGPQFIFQYYREEENGRGNFPPRFSGLQFPNYSSELNVNALELDDSALYLCASSADISGRFTDTQYFGPGTRLTVL.

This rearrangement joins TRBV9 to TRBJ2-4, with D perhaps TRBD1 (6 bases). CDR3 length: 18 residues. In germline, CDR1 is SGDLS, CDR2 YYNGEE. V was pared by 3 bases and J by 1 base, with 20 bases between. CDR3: CASSEKPDSPLAKNIQYF. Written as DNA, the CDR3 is TGTGCCAGCAGCGAGAAACCGGACAGCCCCCTGGCCAAAAACATTCAGTACTTC.

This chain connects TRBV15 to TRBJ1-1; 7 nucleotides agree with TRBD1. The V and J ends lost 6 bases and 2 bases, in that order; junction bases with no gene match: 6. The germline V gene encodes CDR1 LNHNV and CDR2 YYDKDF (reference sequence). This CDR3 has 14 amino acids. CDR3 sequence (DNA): TGTGCCACCAGTAGGGGGCCCGCCAACACTGAAGCTTTCTTT. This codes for CATSRGPANTEAFF. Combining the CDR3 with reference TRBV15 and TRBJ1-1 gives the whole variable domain DAMVIQNPRYQVTQFGKPVTLSCSQTLNHNVMYWYQQKSSQAPKLLFHYYDKDFNNEADTPDNFQSRRPNTSFCFLDIRSPGLGDTAMYLCATSRGPANTEAFFGQGTRLTVV.

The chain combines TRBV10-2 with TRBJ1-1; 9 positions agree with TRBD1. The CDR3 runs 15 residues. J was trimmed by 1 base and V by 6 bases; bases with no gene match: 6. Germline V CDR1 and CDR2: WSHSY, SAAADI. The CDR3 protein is CASRRDRGGNTEAFF. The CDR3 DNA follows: TGCGCCAGCAGGCGAGACAGGGGGGGGAACACTGAAGCTTTCTTT.

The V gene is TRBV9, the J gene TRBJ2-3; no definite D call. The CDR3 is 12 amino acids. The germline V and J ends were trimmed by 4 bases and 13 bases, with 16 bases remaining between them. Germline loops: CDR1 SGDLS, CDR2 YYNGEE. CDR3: CASSTNIPVKYF. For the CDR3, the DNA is TGTGCCAGCAGCACTAACATACCGGTAAAGTATTTT.

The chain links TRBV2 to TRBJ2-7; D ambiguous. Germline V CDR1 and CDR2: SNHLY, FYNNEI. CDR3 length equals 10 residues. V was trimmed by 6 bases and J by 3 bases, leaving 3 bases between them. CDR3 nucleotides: TGTGCCAGCAGCAACTACGAGCAGTACTTC. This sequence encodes CASSNYEQYF.

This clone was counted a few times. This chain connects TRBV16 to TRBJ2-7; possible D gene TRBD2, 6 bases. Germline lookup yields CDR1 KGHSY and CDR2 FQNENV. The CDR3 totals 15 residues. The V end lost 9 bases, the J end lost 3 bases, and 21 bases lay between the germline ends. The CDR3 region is CASHDTGTSGYEQYF. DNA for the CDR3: TGTGCCAGTCACGATACCGGGACTTCAGGCTACGAGCAGTACTTC.

CDR3 sequence reads: CASARGGPYEQYF. The CDR3 DNA reads TGTGCCAGCGCCAGGGGGGGGCCCTACGAGCAGTACTTC. The chain employs TRBV6-5 and TRBJ2-7; either TRBD1 or TRBD2 may fit D (7 bases each). The CDR3 extends over 13 amino acids. The V end was cut by 8 bases, the J end by 2 bases, with 13 bases between. CDR1 and CDR2 (germline): MNHEY, SVGAGI.

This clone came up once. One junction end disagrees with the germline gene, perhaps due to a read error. CDR3: CASGFSNF. In DNA, the CDR3 is TGTGCCAGCGGATTCTCGAACTTC. The chain has TRBV28 and TRBJ2-7; unclear D gene. The CDR3 has 8 amino acids. Germline lookup yields CDR1 MDHEN and CDR2 SYDVKM. Supplemented by reference TRBV28 and TRBJ2-7, the full variable domain reads DVKVTQSSRYLVKRTGEKVFLECVQDMDHENMFWYRQDPGLGLRLIYFSYDVKMKEKGDIPEGYSVSREKKERFSLILESASTNQTSMYLCASGFSNFGPGTRLTVT.